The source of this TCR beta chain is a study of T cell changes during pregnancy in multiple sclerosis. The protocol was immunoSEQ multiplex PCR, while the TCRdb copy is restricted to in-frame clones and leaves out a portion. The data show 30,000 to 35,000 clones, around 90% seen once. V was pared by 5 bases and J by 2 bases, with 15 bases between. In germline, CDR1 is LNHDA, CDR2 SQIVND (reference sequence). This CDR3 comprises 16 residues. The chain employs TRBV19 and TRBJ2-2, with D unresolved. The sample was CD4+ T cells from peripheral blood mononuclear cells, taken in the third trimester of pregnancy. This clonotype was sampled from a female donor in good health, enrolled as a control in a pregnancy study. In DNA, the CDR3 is TGTGCCAGTAGTGTGACTCCTCAACTAAACACCGGGGAGCTGTTTTTT. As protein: CASSVTPQLNTGELFF.